The source of this T cell receptor (beta chain) is a study of cytomegalovirus exposure and HLA in healthy donors. Broader study findings: Three chains linked to CMV were shown in vitro to be specific for CMV antigens. TCR beta chains numbering some 160 were designated cytomegalovirus-associated. Subsequent analysis revealed that first-cohort TCR clusters tended to co-occur in the approximately 120 validation repertoires. Reports showed the classifier diagnosing cytomegalovirus status with high specificity and sensitivity.

Generated by immunoSEQ multiplex PCR, the TCRdb table keeps only in-frame clones and is missing some. The table shows fewer than 200,000 clones, with roughly nine tenths occurring only once. Concerning this clone: Its specificity is not known.

Germline V lookup: CDR1 SGHAT, CDR2 FQDESV (reference sequence). CDR3 length: 15 residues. After removal of 1 base from V and 5 bases from J, the junction contained 8 bases not matched to a gene. The V call is TRBV11-1, the J call TRBJ2-7; 7 bases are shared with TRBD1. Material: PBMCs. The TCR comes from a man aged 25 to 40 in good health and CMV-seropositive. CDR3 nucleotides: TGTGCCAGCAGCTTAGGGACAGGCCCGGTCGACGAGCAGTACTTC. This encodes CASSLGTGPVDEQYF.